The clone carrying this TCR beta chain was counted only a few times. Its antigen is currently unknown. Sample-barcoded 5' priming and a J-beta primer mix drove a second PCR of 7 to 11 cycles. Each sample yielded at least 3 million CDR3-containing paired-end reads. TCRdb itself ran the 5' RACE reads through MiXCR, one entry per CDR3 protein. This repertoire shows about 720,000 distinct CDR3 sequences, about a fifth found once; its top ten account for roughly a fifth. This entry comes from a study of blood T cells in healthy people across ages. The trim removed 1 base at V and 2 bases at J, leaving 9 bases unmatched. CDR1 and CDR2 (germline): LGHDT, YNNKEL (reference sequence). The CDR3 extends over 17 amino acids. Study outcomes and limitations: Versus aged donors, long-lived donors had higher diversity and more naive CD4+ cells.

The genes are TRBV3-1 and TRBJ2-3, with TRBD2 identical over 7 bases. The sample taken for sequencing was blood. This clonotype was sampled from an older man in good health. This chain's CDR3 is CASSQGTAGVSTDTQYF. The DNA of the CDR3 is TGTGCCAGCAGCCAAGGGACTGCGGGAGTATCCACAGATACGCAGTATTTT.